This TCR beta chain was identified in a study of blood T cell repertoires in COVID-19. Here immunoSEQ multiplex PCR was the method, and the copy in TCRdb shows in-frame clones only, minus some. Here the sample spans some 200,000 clones, 80% being singletons. The receptor comes from a human donor in a cohort sampled during active COVID-19. Sequences were obtained from peripheral blood.

As DNA, the CDR3 is TGCGCCAGCAGCCAAGAGGCAGGGGGTGGCTACACCTTC. Translation: CASSQEAGGGYTF. The chain is built from TRBV4-3 and TRBJ1-2; 7 nucleotides agree with TRBD1. The CDR3 has 13 residues. Per the germline V gene, CDR1 is LGHNA and CDR2 is YSLEER. Trimming removed 0 bases from V and 7 bases from J; junction bases left unmatched: 2.